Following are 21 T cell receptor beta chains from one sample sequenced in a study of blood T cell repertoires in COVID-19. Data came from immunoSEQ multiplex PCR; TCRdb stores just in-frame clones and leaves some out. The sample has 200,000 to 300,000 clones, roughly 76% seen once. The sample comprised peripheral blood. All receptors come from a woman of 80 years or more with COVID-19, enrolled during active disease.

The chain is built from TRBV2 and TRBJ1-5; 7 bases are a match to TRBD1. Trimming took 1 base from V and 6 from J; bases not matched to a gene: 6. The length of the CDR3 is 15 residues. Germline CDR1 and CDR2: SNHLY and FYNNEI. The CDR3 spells CASSEETGFGQPQHF. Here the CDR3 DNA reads TGTGCCAGCAGTGAAGAGACAGGGTTCGGTCAGCCCCAGCATTTT.

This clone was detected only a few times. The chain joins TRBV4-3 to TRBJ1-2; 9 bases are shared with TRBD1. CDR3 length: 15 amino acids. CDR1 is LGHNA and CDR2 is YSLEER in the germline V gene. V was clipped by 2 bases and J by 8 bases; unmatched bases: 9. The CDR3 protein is CASSQRVQGAFGYTF. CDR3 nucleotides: TGCGCCAGCAGCCAACGCGTACAGGGGGCGTTCGGCTACACCTTC.

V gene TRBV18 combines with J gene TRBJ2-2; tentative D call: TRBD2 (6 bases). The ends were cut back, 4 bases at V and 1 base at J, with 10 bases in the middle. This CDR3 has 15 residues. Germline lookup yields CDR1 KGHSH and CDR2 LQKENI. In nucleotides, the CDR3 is TGTGCCAGCTCACAGGGACTTCGGAACACCGGGGAGCTGTTTTTT. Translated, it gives CASSQGLRNTGELFF.

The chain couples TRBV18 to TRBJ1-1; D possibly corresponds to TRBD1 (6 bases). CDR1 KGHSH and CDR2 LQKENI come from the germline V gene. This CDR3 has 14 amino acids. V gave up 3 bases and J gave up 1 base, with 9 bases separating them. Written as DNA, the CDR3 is TGTGCCAGCTCACCCGGCAGGGGGAACACTGAAGCTTTCTTT. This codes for CASSPGRGNTEAFF.

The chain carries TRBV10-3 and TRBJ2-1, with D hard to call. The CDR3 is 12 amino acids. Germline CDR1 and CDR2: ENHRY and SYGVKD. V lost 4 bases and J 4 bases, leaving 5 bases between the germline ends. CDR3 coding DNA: TGTGCCATCAGTGCCTCTTACAATGAGCAGTTCTTC. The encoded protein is CAISASYNEQFF.

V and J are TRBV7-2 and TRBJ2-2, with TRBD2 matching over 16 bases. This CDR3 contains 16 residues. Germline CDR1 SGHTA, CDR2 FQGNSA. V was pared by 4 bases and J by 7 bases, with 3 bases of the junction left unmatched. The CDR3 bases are TGTGCCAGCAGCTCCGGGACTAGCGGGAGGGTCGGGGAGCTGTTTTTT. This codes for CASSSGTSGRVGELFF.

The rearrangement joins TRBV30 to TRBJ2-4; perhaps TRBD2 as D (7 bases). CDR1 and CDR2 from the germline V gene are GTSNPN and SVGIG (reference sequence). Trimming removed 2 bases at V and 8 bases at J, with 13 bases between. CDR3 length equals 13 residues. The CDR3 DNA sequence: TGTGCCTGGAGTTTAGGCGGGGGCGACATTCAGTACTTC. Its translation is CAWSLGGGDIQYF.

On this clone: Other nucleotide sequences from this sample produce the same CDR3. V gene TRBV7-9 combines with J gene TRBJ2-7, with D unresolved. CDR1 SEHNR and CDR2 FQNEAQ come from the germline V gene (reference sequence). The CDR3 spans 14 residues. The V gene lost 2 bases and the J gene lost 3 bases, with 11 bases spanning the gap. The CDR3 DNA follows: TGTGCCAGCAGCTTATATGGCAAGAACTACGAGCAGTACTTC. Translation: CASSLYGKNYEQYF.

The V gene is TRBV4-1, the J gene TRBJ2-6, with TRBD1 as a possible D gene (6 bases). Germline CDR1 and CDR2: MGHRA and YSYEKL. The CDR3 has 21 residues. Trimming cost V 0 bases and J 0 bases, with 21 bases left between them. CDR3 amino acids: CASSQEGVGRTASSGANVLTF. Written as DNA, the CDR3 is TGCGCCAGCAGCCAAGAAGGGGTGGGAAGGACAGCGAGCTCTGGGGCCAACGTCCTGACTTTC.

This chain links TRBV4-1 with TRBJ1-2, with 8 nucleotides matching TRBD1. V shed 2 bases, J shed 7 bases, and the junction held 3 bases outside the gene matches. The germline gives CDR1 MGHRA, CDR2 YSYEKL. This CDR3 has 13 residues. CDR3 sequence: CASSQQGASGYTF. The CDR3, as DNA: TGCGCCAGCAGCCAACAGGGGGCGAGTGGCTACACCTTC.

The DNA for the CDR3 is TGTGCCAGCAGGACAGGGAGCAATCAGCCCCAGCATTTT. It translates to CASRTGSNQPQHF. The rearrangement links TRBV28 to TRBJ1-5; 7 nucleotides line up with TRBD1. The CDR3 length is 13 residues. Trimming cost V 6 bases and J 1 base; bases outside gene matches: 0. Per germline, CDR1 MDHEN and CDR2 SYDVKM.

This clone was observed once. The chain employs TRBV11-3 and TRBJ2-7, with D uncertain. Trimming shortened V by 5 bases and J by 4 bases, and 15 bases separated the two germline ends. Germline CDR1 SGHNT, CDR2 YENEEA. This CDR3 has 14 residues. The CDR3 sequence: CASSKSLQTYEQYF. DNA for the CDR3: TGTGCCAGCAGCAAAAGCCTACAGACGTACGAGCAGTACTTC.

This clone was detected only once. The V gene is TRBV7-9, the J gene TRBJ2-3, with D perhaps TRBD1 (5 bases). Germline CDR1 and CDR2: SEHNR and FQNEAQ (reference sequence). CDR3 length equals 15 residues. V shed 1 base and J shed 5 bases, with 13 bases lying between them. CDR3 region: CASSLEGGARDTQYF. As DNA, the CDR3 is TGTGCCAGCAGCTTAGAGGGTGGGGCTAGAGATACGCAGTATTTT.

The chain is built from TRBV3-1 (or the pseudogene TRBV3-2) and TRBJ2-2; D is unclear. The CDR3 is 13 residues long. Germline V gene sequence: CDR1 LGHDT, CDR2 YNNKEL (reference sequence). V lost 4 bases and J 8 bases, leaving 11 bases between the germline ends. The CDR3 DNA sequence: TGTGCCAGCAGCCGGAACAGTAGGGGGGAGCTGTTTTTT. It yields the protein CASSRNSRGELFF.

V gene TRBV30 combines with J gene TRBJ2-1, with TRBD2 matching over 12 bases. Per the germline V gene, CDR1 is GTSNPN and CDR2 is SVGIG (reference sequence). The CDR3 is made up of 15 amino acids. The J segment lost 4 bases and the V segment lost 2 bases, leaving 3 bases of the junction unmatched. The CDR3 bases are TGTGCCTGGAGTCCTAGCGGGGGGGCATACAATGAGCAGTTCTTC. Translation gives CAWSPSGGAYNEQFF.

CDR3 DNA: TGTGCCAGCAGCCCGACCACAGGAAGAGGGAACACTGAAGCTTTCTTT. Its protein product is CASSPTTGRGNTEAFF. This chain uses TRBV5-6 with TRBJ1-1; the D gene is possibly TRBD1 (5 bases). Trimming left V 4 bases short and J 1 base short, with 17 bases between. This CDR3 has 16 amino acids. Germline V lookup: CDR1 SGHDT, CDR2 YYEEEE. Based on the CDR3 plus reference TRBV5-6 and TRBJ1-1, the full variable domain is DAGVTQSPTHLIKTRGQQVTLRCSPKSGHDTVSWYQQALGQGPQFIFQYYEEEERQRGNFPDRFSGHQFPNYSSELNVNALLLGDSALYLCASSPTTGRGNTEAFFGQGTRLTVV.

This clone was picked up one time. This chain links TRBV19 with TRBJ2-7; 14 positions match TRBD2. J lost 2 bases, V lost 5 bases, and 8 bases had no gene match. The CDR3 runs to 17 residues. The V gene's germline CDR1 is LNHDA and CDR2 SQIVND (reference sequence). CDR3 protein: CASSPGLAGVRAYEQYF. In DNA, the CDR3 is TGTGCCAGTAGTCCGGGACTAGCGGGAGTTAGAGCCTACGAGCAGTACTTC.

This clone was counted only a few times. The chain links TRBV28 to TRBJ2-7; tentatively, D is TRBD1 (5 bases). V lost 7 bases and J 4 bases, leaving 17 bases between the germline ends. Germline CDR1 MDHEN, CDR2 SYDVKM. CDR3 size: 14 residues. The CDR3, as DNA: TGTGCCAGCACCTTGATTAGCAGGGCTTACGAGCAGTACTTC. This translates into CASTLISRAYEQYF.

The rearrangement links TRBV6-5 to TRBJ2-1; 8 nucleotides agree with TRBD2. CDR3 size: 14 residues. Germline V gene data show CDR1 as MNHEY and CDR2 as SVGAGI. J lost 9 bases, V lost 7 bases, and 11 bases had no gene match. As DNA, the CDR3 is TGTGCCAGCACTTCCCCGGGGGGGCCCGGTGAGCAGTTCTTC. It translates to CASTSPGGPGEQFF.

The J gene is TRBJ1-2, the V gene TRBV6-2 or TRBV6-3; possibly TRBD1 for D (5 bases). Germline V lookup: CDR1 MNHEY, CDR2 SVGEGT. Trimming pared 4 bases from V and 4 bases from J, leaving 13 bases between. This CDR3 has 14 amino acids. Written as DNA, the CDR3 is TGTGCCAGCAGTTCCCCTACCAGGGCCTATGGCTACACCTTC. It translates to CASSSPTRAYGYTF.

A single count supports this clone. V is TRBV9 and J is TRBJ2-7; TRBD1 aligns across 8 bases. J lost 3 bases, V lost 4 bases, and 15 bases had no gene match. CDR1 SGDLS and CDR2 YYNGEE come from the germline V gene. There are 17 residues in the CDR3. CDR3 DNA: TGTGCCAGCAGCCCCCTTCCCGCAGGGGGCGCCTTCTACGAGCAGTACTTC. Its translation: CASSPLPAGGAFYEQYF.